This T cell receptor beta chain was sequenced for a study of CD4 T cells in relation to SARS-CoV-2 and coronaviruses (dated by TCRdb to the early 2020s). General notes on the study: Using patient-derived lymphoblastoid cell lines, the shared crossreactive spike epitopes were mapped to their HLA restriction. The study assessed, at the TCR clonotype level, memory CD4+ T cell crossreactivity between SARS-CoV-2 and common cold coronavirus spike proteins. Samples from a few pre-COVID donors and the naive versus memory experiments were sequenced with the Adaptive Biotechnologies TCR-sequencing kit; other data were Illumina-based. Expansion assays from other donors in the study were sequenced with a different, Illumina-based TCR-beta assay.

DNA from uncultured naive and memory CD4+ T cells underwent immunoSEQ TCR-beta sequencing at deep resolution. Concerning the study's data processing: During preprocessing, nonproductive sequences were removed, as were CDR3s that did not start with C, did not end with F or W, or were shorter than 7 amino acids. Cultured and uncultured naive and memory CD4+ repertoires were searched for previously identified spike- and CEF-reactive CDR3s. CDR3 homology was quantified as pairwise Levenshtein distance, calculated with the stringdist R package after three terminal residues were trimmed from each end. TCRdb stores this immuneACCESS table with in-frame sequences only. Part of the clones is absent; in the studies checked, under half of the shortfall reflects unresolved V genes, and no reason is known for the rest. The DNA was the basis for D and trimming; V, J and clone size are from that table. Present in this sample are more than 50,000 clones, 80% to 90% of which were seen just once. 1.3% to 1.5% of the sample lies in the top ten.

CD4+ T cells from unexposed donors were collected before the COVID-19 pandemic (2011-2018). Naive and memory CD4+ T cells were separated from cryopreserved PBMCs through CD4 enrichment, which was followed by EasySep naive CD4+ T cell enrichment. Leukapheresis product for the unexposed donors was purchased commercially. Ficoll-Paque PLUS gradient centrifugation was used to isolate PBMCs from leukapheresis product or whole blood. PBMCs were either cryopreserved at -140 degrees C or used fresh in the expansion assay. The QIAamp Micro DNA Kit was used to extract genomic DNA from the CD4+ T cells. Study-wide findings and limitations: Significantly weaker SARS-CoV-2-driven expansion was shown by crossreactive clones than by monoreactive clones, consistent with antigenic imprinting. Sequencing naive versus memory cells indicated that the assay picks up memory recall responses, not primary responses primed during culture. The study was limited by small numbers of patients and tested TCRs. Because the crossreactivity analysis focused on spike protein, crossreactivity against other viral proteins was not assessed. Approximately 60% of donors had memory CD4+ clonotypes that crossrecognized SARS-CoV-2 and at least one common cold coronavirus spike. Pre-pandemic and post-infection samples were not both contributed by any donor, so tracing of the source of pre-existing responses was limited.

CDR1 and CDR2 were assigned from the germline V gene as SGHRS and YFSETQ. The germline ends are 13 bases apart after V is trimmed by 0 bases and J by 6 bases. There are 15 amino acids in the CDR3, from cysteine to phenylalanine inclusive. Only the CDR3 region is kept as DNA, spanning 45 bases read in frame from base 1. As concerns this clone: Its specific antigen is unknown. The record has no base qualities; no much larger clone is one base away.

Sample: memory CD4+ T cells from PBMCs. Explained via the paper, the cell subset or site label denotes: memory (non-naive) CD4+ T cells. This receptor chain uses TRBV5-1 and TRBJ2-1; the D gene cannot be resolved beyond TRBD1 or TRBD2, each matching 6 bases. The clonotype was recovered from a human donor in good health. The nucleotide sequence is given as TGCGCCAGCAGCTTGGGAACTAGGGGGGCCAATGAGCAGTTCTTC. This translates into CASSLGTRGANEQFF.